The sequence of this TCR beta chain was determined in a study of blood T cells in healthy people across ages. For this clonotype: This may come from a read error, since a much larger clone is one base off.

A second PCR of about 7 to 12 cycles used a sample-barcoded 5' primer and a J-beta primer mix. TCRdb reprocessed the 5' RACE reads with MiXCR, giving one entry per CDR3 protein. Among roughly 680,000 distinct CDR3 sequences, approximately 52% were seen once, and the ten largest hold about 13%. CDR1 and CDR2 from the germline V gene are DFQATT and SNEGSKA (reference sequence). The CDR3 has 14 amino acids. The sequence came from a woman aged 80 or older in good health. V and J are TRBV20-1 and TRBJ2-1; possible D gene TRBD1, 5 bases. The sequencing sample was made of blood. The CDR3 spells CSVRDAKGPGEQFF. In DNA, the CDR3 is TGCAGTGTTAGAGATGCGAAGGGGCCCGGTGAGCAGTTCTTC.